The entry that follows covers one TCR beta chain sequence. Only in-frame clones appear in the TCRdb table, and some are missing; sequencing was by immunoSEQ multiplex PCR. The sample records roughly 150,000 clones, about 90% being singletons. These data originate in a study of blood T cell repertoires in COVID-19. The CDR3 totals 14 residues. With 7 bases removed from V and 6 bases from J, the gap between germline ends came to 18 bases. Germline V lookup: CDR1 MDHEN, CDR2 SYDVKM. What was sequenced was PBMCs or T cells enriched from blood (not recorded which). The TCR sequence derives from a woman aged 40 to 50 who had been exposed to COVID-19. The gene calls are TRBV28 and TRBJ1-2; D might be TRBD1 (5 bases). The CDR3 bases are TGTGCCAGCAAGTATGGTTTAGGGGAACATGGCTACACCTTC. This translates into CASKYGLGEHGYTF.